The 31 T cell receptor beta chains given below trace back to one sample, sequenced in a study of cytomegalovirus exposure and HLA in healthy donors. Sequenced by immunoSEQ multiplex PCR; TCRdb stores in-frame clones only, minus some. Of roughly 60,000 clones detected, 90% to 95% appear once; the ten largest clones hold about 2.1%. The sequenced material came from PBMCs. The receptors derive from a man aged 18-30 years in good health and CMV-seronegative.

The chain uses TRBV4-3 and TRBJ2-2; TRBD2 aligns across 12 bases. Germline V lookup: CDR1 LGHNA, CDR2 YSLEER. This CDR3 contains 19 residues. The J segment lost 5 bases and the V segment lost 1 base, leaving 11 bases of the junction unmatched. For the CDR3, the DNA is TGCGCCAGCAGCCAAGCGTGGCTAGCGGGAGGGAAGGGGACCGGGGAGCTGTTTTTT. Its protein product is CASSQAWLAGGKGTGELFF.

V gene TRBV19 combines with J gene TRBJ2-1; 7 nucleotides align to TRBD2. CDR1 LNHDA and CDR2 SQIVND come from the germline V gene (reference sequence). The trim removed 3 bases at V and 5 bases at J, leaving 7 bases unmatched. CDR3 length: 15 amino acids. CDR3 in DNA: TGTGCCAGTAGTATCGGGCTAGCGGAGCACAATGAGCAGTTCTTC. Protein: CASSIGLAEHNEQFF.

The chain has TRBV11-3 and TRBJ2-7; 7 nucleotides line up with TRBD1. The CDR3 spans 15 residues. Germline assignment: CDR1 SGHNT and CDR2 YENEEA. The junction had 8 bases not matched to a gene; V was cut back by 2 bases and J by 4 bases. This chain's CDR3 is CASSLRLGGRYEQYF. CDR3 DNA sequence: TGTGCCAGCAGCTTAAGGCTAGGGGGCCGTTACGAGCAGTACTTC.

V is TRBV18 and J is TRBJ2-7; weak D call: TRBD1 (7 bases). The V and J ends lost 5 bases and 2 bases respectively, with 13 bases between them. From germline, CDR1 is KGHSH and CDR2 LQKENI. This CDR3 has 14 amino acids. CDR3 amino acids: CASSRRGRPYEQYF. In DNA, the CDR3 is TGTGCCAGCTCAAGGAGGGGGCGTCCCTACGAGCAGTACTTC.

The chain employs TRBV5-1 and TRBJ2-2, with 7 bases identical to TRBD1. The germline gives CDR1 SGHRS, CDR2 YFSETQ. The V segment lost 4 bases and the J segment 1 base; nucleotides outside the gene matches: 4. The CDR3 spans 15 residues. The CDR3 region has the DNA TGCGCCAGCAGCGACCGGACAGGGAACACCGGGGAGCTGTTTTTT. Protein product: CASSDRTGNTGELFF.

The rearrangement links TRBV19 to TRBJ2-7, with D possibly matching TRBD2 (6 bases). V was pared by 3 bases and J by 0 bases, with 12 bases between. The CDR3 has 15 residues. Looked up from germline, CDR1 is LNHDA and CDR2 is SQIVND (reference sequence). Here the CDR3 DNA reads TGTGCCAGTAGTATCACTAGCCGAAGCTCCTACGAGCAGTACTTC. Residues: CASSITSRSSYEQYF.

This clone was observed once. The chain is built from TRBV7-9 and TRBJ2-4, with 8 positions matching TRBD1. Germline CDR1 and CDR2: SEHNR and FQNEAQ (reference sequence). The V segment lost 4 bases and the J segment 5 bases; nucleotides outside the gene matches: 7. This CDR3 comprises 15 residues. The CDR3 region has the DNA TGTGCCAGCAGCTCAGATGGACAGGGTGAAAACATTCAGTACTTC. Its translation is CASSSDGQGENIQYF.

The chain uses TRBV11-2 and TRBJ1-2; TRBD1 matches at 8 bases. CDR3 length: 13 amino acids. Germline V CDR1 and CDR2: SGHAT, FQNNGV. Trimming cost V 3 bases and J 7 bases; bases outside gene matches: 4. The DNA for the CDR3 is TGTGCCAGCAGCTTGACAGGGGTCGGTGGCTACACCTTC. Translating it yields CASSLTGVGGYTF.

This CDR3 is CASSELVGRGSGANVLTF. DNA of the CDR3: TGTGCCAGCAGTGAATTAGTCGGGCGGGGCTCTGGGGCCAACGTCCTGACTTTC. The genes are TRBV25-1 and TRBJ2-6, with D perhaps TRBD2 (6 bases). V lost 1 base and J 0 bases, leaving 13 bases between the germline ends. CDR1 is MGHDK, CDR2 SYGVNS, per germline. The CDR3 is 18 residues long.

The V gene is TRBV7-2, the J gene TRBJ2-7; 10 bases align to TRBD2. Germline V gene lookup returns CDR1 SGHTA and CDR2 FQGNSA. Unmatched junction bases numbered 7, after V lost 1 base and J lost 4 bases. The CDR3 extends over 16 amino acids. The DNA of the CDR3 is TGTGCCAGCAGCTTAGGATCTAGCGGGAGTCGGTACGAGCAGTACTTC. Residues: CASSLGSSGSRYEQYF.

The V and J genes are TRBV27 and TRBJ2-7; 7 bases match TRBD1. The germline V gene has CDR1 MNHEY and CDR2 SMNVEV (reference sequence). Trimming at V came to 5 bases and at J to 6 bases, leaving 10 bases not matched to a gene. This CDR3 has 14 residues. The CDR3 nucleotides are TGTGCCAGCAGTCCACATCGGACAGGACCCGAGCAGTACTTC. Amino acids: CASSPHRTGPEQYF.

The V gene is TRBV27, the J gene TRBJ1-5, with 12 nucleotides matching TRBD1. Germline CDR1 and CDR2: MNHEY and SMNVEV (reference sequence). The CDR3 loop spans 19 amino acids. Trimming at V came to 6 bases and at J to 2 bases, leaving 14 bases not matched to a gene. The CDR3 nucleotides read TGTGCCAGCAGATCCACGGGACAGGGGGCGAGAATAGGCAATCAGCCCCAGCATTTT. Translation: CASRSTGQGARIGNQPQHF.

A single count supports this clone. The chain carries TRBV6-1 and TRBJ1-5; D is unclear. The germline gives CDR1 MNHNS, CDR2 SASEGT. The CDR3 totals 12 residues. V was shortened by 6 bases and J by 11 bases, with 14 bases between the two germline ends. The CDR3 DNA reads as TGTGCCAGCAGGGATGGAGTATCGACCCAGCATTTT. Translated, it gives CASRDGVSTQHF.

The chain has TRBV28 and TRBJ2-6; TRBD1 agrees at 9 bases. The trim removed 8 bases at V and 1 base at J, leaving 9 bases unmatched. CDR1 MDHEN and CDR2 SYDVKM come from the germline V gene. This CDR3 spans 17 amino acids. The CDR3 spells CASGWGQGLSGANVLTF. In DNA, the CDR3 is TGTGCCAGCGGTTGGGGACAGGGTCTGTCTGGGGCCAACGTCCTGACTTTC. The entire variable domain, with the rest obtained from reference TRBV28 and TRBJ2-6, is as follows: DVKVTQSSRYLVKRTGEKVFLECVQDMDHENMFWYRQDPGLGLRLIYFSYDVKMKEKGDIPEGYSVSREKKERFSLILESASTNQTSMYLCASGWGQGLSGANVLTFGAGSRLTVL.

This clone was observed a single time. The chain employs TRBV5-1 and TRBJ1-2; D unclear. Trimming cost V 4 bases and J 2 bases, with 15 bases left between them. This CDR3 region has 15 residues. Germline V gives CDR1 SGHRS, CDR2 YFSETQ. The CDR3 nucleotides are TGCGCCAGCAGCCCGGGGTGGAGGACCAACTATGGCTACACCTTC. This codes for CASSPGWRTNYGYTF.

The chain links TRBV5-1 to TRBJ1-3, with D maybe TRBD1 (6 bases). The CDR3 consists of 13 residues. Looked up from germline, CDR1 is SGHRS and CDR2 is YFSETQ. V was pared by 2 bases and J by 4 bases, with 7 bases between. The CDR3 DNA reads TGCGCCAGCAGCTTCGACAGGGGAAACACCATATATTTT. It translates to CASSFDRGNTIYF.

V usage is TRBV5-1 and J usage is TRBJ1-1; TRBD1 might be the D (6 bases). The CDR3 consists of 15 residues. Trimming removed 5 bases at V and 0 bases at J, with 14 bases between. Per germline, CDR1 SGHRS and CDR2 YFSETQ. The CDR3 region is CASRIGGVVNTEAFF. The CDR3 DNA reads TGCGCCAGCAGGATAGGGGGGGTGGTGAACACTGAAGCTTTCTTT.

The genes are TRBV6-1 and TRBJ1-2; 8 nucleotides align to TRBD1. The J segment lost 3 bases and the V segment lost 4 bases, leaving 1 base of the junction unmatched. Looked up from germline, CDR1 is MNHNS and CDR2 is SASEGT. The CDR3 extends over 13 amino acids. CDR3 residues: CASSVTGDYGYTF. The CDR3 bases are TGTGCCAGCAGTGTGACAGGGGACTATGGCTACACCTTC.

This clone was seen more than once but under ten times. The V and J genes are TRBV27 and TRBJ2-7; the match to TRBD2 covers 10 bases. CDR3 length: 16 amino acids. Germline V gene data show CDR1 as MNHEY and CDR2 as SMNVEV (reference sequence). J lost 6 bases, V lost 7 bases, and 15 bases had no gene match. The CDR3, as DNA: TGTGCCAGCACACTCCGGGGGGGGCTAGCGGGAGTCGAGCAGTACTTC. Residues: CASTLRGGLAGVEQYF.

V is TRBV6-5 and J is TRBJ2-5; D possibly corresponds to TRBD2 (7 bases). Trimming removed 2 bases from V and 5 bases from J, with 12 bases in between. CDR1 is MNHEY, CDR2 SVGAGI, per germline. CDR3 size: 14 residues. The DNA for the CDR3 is TGTGCCAGCAGTTACAGGGGGGGTCACGAGACCCAGTACTTC. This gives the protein CASSYRGGHETQYF.

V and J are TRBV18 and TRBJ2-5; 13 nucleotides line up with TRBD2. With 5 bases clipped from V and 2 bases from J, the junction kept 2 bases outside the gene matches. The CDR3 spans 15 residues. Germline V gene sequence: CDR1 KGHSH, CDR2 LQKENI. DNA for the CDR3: TGTGCCAGCTCATTGACTAGCGGGGGGCAAGAGACCCAGTACTTC. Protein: CASSLTSGGQETQYF. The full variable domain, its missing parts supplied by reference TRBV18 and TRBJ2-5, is NAGVMQNPRHLVRRRGQEARLRCSPMKGHSHVYWYRQLPEEGLKFMVYLQKENIIDESGMPKERFSAEFPKEGPSILRIQQVVRGDSAAYFCASSLTSGGQETQYFGPGTRLLVL.

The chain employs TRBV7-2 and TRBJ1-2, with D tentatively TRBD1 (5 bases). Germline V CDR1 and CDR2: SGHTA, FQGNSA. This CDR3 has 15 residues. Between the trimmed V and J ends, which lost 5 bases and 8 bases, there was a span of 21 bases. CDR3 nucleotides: TGTGCCAGCAGCCCCATGGGTCACAGGCTGGAGGGCTACACCTTC. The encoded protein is CASSPMGHRLEGYTF.

The CDR3 is CASGPGQTYNEQFF. CDR3 sequence (DNA): TGCGCCAGCGGACCGGGACAAACCTACAATGAGCAGTTCTTC. The rearrangement joins TRBV5-1 to TRBJ2-1; a possible D gene is TRBD1 (6 bases). With 7 bases removed from V and 2 bases from J, the gap between germline ends came to 13 bases. The CDR3 is 14 residues long. Germline V gene data show CDR1 as SGHRS and CDR2 as YFSETQ.

CDR3 nucleotides: TGTGCCAGCAGCACACAGACTAACTATGGCTACACCTTC. Protein: CASSTQTNYGYTF. The rearrangement uses TRBV6-1 and TRBJ1-2; D is unclear. The CDR3 sequence is 13 residues long. Between the trimmed V and J ends, which lost 6 bases and 0 bases, there was a span of 8 bases. Germline values: CDR1 MNHNS, CDR2 SASEGT.

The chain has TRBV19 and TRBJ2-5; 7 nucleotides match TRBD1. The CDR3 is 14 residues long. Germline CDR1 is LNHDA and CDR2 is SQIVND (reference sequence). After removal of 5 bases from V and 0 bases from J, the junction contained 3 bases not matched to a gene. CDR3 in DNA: TGTGCCAGTAGTCTCGGACAGGACCAAGAGACCCAGTACTTC. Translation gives CASSLGQDQETQYF.

CDR3 region: CASSRNRGREEAFF. In DNA, the CDR3 is TGTGCCAGCTCACGGAACAGGGGGAGGGAGGAAGCTTTCTTT. The chain employs TRBV18 and TRBJ1-1, with 8 bases identical to TRBD1. The CDR3 is 14 residues long. CDR1 is KGHSH, CDR2 LQKENI, per germline. Losses at the gene ends were 4 bases for V and 8 bases for J; bases not matched to a gene: 9.

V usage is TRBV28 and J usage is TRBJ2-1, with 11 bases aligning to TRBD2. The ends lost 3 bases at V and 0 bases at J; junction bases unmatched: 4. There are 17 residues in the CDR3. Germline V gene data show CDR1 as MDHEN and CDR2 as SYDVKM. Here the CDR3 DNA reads TGTGCCAGCAGTTTCTCCGGACTAGCGGGCTCCTACAATGAGCAGTTCTTC. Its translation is CASSFSGLAGSYNEQFF.

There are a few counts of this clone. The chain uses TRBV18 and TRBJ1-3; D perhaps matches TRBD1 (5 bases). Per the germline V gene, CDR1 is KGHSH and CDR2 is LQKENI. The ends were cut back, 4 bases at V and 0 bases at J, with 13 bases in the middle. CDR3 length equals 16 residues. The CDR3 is CASSLRKDNSGNTIYF. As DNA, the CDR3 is TGTGCCAGCTCACTCAGGAAGGACAACTCTGGAAACACCATATATTTT.

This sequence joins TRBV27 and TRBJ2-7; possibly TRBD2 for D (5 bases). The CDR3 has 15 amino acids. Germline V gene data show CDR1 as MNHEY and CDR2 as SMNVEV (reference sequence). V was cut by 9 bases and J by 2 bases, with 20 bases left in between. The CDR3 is CASQSGGAQPYEQYF. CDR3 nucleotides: TGTGCCAGTCAAAGCGGCGGCGCTCAGCCCTACGAGCAGTACTTC.

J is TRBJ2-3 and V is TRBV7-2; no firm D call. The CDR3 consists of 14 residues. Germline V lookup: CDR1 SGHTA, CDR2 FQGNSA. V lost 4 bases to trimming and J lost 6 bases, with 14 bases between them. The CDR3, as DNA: TGTGCCAGCAGCTCCCCCCCGGGTAGGGATACGCAGTATTTT. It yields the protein CASSSPPGRDTQYF.

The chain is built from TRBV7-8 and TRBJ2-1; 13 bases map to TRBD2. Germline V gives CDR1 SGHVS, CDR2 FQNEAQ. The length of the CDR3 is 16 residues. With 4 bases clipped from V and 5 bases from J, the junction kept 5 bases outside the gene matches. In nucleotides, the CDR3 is TGTGCCAGCAGCTATTGGACTAGCGGGAGTGACAATGAGCAGTTCTTC. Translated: CASSYWTSGSDNEQFF.